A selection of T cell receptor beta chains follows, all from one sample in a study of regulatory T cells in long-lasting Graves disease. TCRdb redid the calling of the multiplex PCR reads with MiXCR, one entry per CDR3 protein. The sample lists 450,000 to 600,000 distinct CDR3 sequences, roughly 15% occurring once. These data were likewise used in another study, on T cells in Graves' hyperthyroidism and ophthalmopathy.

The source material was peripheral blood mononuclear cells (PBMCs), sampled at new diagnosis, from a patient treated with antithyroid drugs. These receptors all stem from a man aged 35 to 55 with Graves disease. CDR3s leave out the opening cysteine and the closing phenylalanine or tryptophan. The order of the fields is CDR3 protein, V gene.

CDR3aa: ASSVVRPGGIGELF
v_gene: TRBV27

CDR3aa: ASSLAGRGRGYT
v_gene: TRBV12-3/TRBV12-4

CDR3aa: ASSLGQAGRV
v_gene: TRBV5-5

CDR3aa: ASSPGQASDEQY
v_gene: TRBV5-1

CDR3aa: SASRTSGRASEQF
v_gene: TRBV20-1

CDR3aa: ASSELDSNNSPLH
v_gene: TRBV6-2/TRBV6-3

CDR3aa: ASSQDLRALWGTF
v_gene: TRBV3-1

CDR3aa: ASSVGGVFNQPQH
v_gene: TRBV9

CDR3aa: ASSEARVNEQF
v_gene: TRBV2

CDR3aa: ASSLVSIDTQY
v_gene: TRBV7-2

CDR3aa: ASSWGRRDGKLF
v_gene: TRBV27

CDR3aa: STIRGLSETQY
v_gene: TRBV29-1

CDR3aa: SVEGKVNEQF
v_gene: TRBV29-1

CDR3aa: ASSFSPGGRDTQY
v_gene: TRBV12-3/TRBV12-4

CDR3aa: ASSLGPQGLFTGELF
v_gene: TRBV5-6

CDR3aa: ASSEEGANSPLH
v_gene: TRBV2

CDR3aa: ASSVGGYGYT
v_gene: TRBV6-2/TRBV6-3

CDR3aa: ASSLDTDNYGYT
v_gene: TRBV5-4

CDR3aa: ASTLATGLGNTIY
v_gene: TRBV12-3/TRBV12-4

CDR3aa: ASRGGLTENYGYT
v_gene: TRBV11-2

CDR3aa: ASSRDRRETQY
v_gene: TRBV18

CDR3aa: ASSLEGPREQY
v_gene: TRBV5-1

CDR3aa: ASSLGGRTQTQY
v_gene: TRBV7-6

CDR3aa: ASSYSGQGRYEQY
v_gene: TRBV6-5

CDR3aa: ASSQRTGGELF
v_gene: TRBV2

CDR3aa: ASSQDRGRIIGELF
v_gene: TRBV3-1

CDR3aa: ATEIQGYGYT
v_gene: TRBV28

CDR3aa: ASSAGVQETQY
v_gene: TRBV6-1

CDR3aa: ASAGLPNYGYT
v_gene: TRBV3-1

CDR3aa: ASRRGDRGGTEAF
v_gene: TRBV2

CDR3aa: ASSPTTWGIRTRDEQF
v_gene: TRBV6-2/TRBV6-3

CDR3aa: ASKSPGSVRYEQY
v_gene: TRBV28

CDR3aa: ASIEREGYQETQY
v_gene: TRBV3-1

CDR3aa: ASSRDLAGAGGANVLT
v_gene: TRBV5-1

CDR3aa: ASSQPRGANSYNEQF
v_gene: TRBV5-1

CDR3aa: ASSPIRGVTNEKLF
v_gene: TRBV28

CDR3aa: AWGPATNEKLF
v_gene: TRBV30

CDR3aa: ASRSEGQGAADTQY
v_gene: TRBV5-1

CDR3aa: AKRQNPEQY
v_gene: TRBV7-9

CDR3aa: SVASREETQY
v_gene: TRBV29-1